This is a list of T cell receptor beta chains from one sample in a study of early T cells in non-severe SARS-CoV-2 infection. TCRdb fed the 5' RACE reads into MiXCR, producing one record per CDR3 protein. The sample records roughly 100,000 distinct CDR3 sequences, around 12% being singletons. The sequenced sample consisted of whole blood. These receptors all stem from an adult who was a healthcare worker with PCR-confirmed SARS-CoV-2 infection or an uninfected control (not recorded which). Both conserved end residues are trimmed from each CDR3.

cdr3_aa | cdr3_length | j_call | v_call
ASSLSPRHLAF | 11 | TRBJ1-1 | TRBV27
ASSLEGLGGTQY | 12 | TRBJ2-5 | TRBV7-2
ASSDSNSGRTGELF | 14 | TRBJ2-2 | TRBV6-4
ASSEVRNQPQH | 11 | TRBJ1-5 | TRBV2
ASSLLQGGDTQY | 12 | TRBJ2-3 | TRBV28
ASSLATGTGGAGGEAF | 16 | TRBJ1-1 | TRBV5-1
ASSVNVGSRNTIY | 13 | TRBJ1-3 | TRBV7-2
ASSPSGRAAAGELF | 14 | TRBJ2-2 | TRBV12-3/TRBV12-4
ASSLGRDLKETQY | 13 | TRBJ2-5 | TRBV5-1
ASSRTLGGTEAF | 12 | TRBJ1-1 | TRBV6-1
SARNTLRGVGYNEQF | 15 | TRBJ2-1 | TRBV20-1
ASSPQGTSGRNIQY | 14 | TRBJ2-4 | TRBV18
ATSDLNRQRMNTEAF | 15 | TRBJ1-1 | TRBV24-1
SAGLAGGPEQF | 11 | TRBJ2-1 | TRBV29-1
ASSELGTGTDGYT | 13 | TRBJ1-2 | TRBV2
ASSPPPGLAYHYEQY | 15 | TRBJ2-7 | TRBV28
ASSLSTRDLGELF | 13 | TRBJ2-2 | TRBV28
ASSPKTGKSGELF | 13 | TRBJ2-2 | TRBV12-3/TRBV12-4
ATSRDRGQRATGELF | 15 | TRBJ2-2 | TRBV15
ASTRDLGYEQY | 11 | TRBJ2-7 | TRBV10-3
ASSTPQTSTDTQY | 13 | TRBJ2-3 | TRBV28
ASSPQSVLYEQY | 12 | TRBJ2-7 | TRBV11-2
ASSPILAGTGELF | 13 | TRBJ2-2 | TRBV18
AISDTNYGYT | 10 | TRBJ1-2 | TRBV10-3
ASSVGQSSSGNTIY | 14 | TRBJ1-3 | TRBV9
ASSFSSGRAQY | 11 | TRBJ2-7 | TRBV28
SGFSSSLSYNEQF | 13 | TRBJ2-1 | TRBV20-1
ASSPESNTEAF | 11 | TRBJ1-1 | TRBV4-1
ASSGETQY | 8 | TRBJ2-5 | TRBV5-1